Given below is one T cell receptor beta chain in context. TCRdb's table, derived via immunoSEQ multiplex PCR, lists solely in-frame clones and lacks some. The table lists 200,000 to 300,000 clones, more than 80% of them singletons. The data originate from a study of T cell responses to AZD1222 COVID-19 vaccine. The CDR3 contains 15 residues. Trimming removed 3 bases from V and 4 bases from J, with 13 bases in between. Germline CDR1 MDHEN, CDR2 SYDVKM. The rearrangement joins TRBV28 to TRBJ2-4; D ambiguous. This receptor was identified in an adult in good health. Source: peripheral blood, taken on day 0 of AZD1222 vaccination. The DNA of the CDR3 is TGTGCCAGCAGTTTTTGGGCCGCGAAGAAAAACATTCAGTACTTC. Its translation is CASSFWAAKKNIQYF.